This TCR beta chain appears in the sequencing data of a study of blood T cell repertoires in COVID-19. Study summary: Acute and convalescent COVID-19 specimens originated in the United States, Italy and Spain.

This CDR3 comprises 15 residues. CDR1 is MNHEY and CDR2 is SMNVEV in the germline V gene (reference sequence). V lost 6 bases to trimming and J lost 0 bases, with 12 bases between them. Using immunoSEQ multiplex PCR, the repertoire was profiled, and TCRdb retains in-frame clones only, with some absent. The sample holds 130,000 to 150,000 clones, about 88% seen once. The V and J genes are TRBV27 and TRBJ1-5; D might be TRBD1 (5 bases). This TCR derives from a human donor in a cohort sampled during active COVID-19. The sample taken for sequencing was peripheral blood. CDR3 bases: TGTGCCAGCAGCCCTGGGGGGGTTAGCAATCAGCCCCAGCATTTT. Its translation: CASSPGGVSNQPQHF.